This paragraph reports one TCR beta chain. Its antigen is not yet known. The record has no base qualities; no much larger clone is one base away. Libraries were built with the immunoSEQ multiplex PCR assay. For the multiplex PCR, a mixture combining 60 forward primers for TCR Vbeta segments and 13 reverse primers for TCR Jbeta segments was used. A multiplex PCR assay on genomic DNA amplified the CDR3 region of rearranged TCR beta genes. The Illumina HiSeq System was used to sequence the amplified TCR beta libraries as 87-base-pair reads. In the authors' own workflow: Across the 666 repertoires, a later analysis counted around 80 million unique TCR beta chains, 9.5 million to 12 million of which were shared by at least two donors. Raw reads were error-corrected and collapsed into unique sequences by a nearest-neighbor algorithm in which closely related sequences were merged to remove PCR and sequencing errors. V, D and J gene segments were assigned by aligning CDR3 sequences to IMGT reference sequences. For a sequence to be retained, a match of at least six nucleotides to both a V gene segment and a J gene segment was required. A rearrangement counted as productive if the CDR3 had no stop codons and remained in frame with V and J, and every other rearrangement counted as non-productive. Following IMGT convention, CDR3 was defined as the stretch from the second conserved V-encoded cysteine up to the conserved J-encoded phenylalanine. The earlier analysis of some 540 of the donors excluded any sequence lacking an unambiguous match to a single V gene segment. In an earlier analysis of 500 to 750 of the donors, V segments were called functional above 56.7% productive rearrangements and were called segregating when the between-donor standard deviation exceeded 5%. A statistical classification framework was built for diagnosing cytomegalovirus status from the catalog of TCR beta chain sequences. In a later analysis, TCR nucleotide sequences were compared against IMGT/GENE-DB human TR gene sequences so that V and J genes could be assigned. A later analysis assigned CDR3 sequences and most-parsimonious VDJ recombination scenarios with the TCRdist pipeline. In a later analysis, each TCR beta chain was defined by its CDR3 amino acid sequence together with its V-gene family, and reads without a unique V-gene family were excluded. In a later analysis, 450 to 600 highly shared, low-generation-probability nucleotide sequences were removed to address suspected cross-contamination and a sequencing artifact. In a later analysis, a clonal expansion index for each public chain was calculated from normalized within-repertoire ranks of inferred template counts. Generation probabilities in a later analysis came from a VDJ recombination model fitted to out-of-frame rearrangements, and those results were checked against IGoR. In a later analysis, TCR-TCR, TCR-HLA and TCR-CMV co-occurrence was scored with hypergeometric tests, and a repertoire-size bias correction was applied to TCR pairs. To estimate false discovery rates, a later analysis permuted the HLA or CMV assignments 20 times. A later analysis grouped co-occurring TCRs with DBSCAN, adding TCRdist sequence similarity when clustering within HLA-allele-positive subsets. Repertoires with fewer than 30,000 or more than 120,000 public chains were left out of co-occurrence clustering, as were five repertoires with anomalous nucleotide sharing. In TCRdb, the immuneACCESS table is reduced to in-frame sequences with V and J assigned. These tables do not hold every clone; where another copy was compared, an unresolved V gene accounts for under half, and the others remain unexplained. V, J and clone size are taken as reported in that table, and D and trimming were inferred from the DNA itself. Recorded for this sample are over 150,000 clones; more than 80% of them occurred a single time. Together, the top ten hold about 4.9% of the sample.

The cohort comprised hundreds of healthy bone marrow donors. At the time of sampling, all cohort members were nominally healthy, though unrecorded immune exposures were likely present. The donor tested CMV seronegative, placing the donor among the 352 seronegative members of the cohort. Each donor provided a peripheral blood sample, and peripheral blood mononuclear cells were used for TCR beta sequencing. The Qiagen DNeasy Blood Extraction Kit was used to extract genomic DNA from the blood cell samples. This entry comes from a study of cytomegalovirus exposure and HLA in healthy donors (dated by TCRdb to about 2017). Turning to the overall study: In an earlier analysis of 550 to 750 of the donors, around 300 Gb of sequence data and 90 million to 120 million unique TCR beta sequences from about 190 million T cells were reported. Of the 398 genotyped donors, approximately 80% fell in the genetic ancestry cluster associated with self-reported Caucasian donors. A later analysis re-examined previously published TCR beta repertoires from more than 600 donors and added high-resolution HLA genotyping to investigate patterns of TCR occurrence. Because of strong linkage in the cohort, roughly five DR-DQ haplotypes were treated as single units for association and clustering. Across 300 to 400 genotyped donors of the cohort, an average of roughly 250,000 unique TCR beta nucleotide sequences per donor were sequenced, and 15% to 20% of those sequences were non-productive. Typing coverage varied by locus: roughly 629-630 donors for A, B, C, DRB1 and DQB1; roughly 510 for DQA1; around 610 for DPA1; approximately 450 for DPB1. Genome-wide SNP genotypes for about three fifths of the 666 donors were used in a later genetic analysis, which treated that subset as a discovery cohort. The later analysis used no new phenotypic data to find candidate immune exposures, relying instead on TCR beta sequences and their occurrence across donors. A separate validation cohort of over 95 different subjects was used in addition to the roughly 640-subject first cohort. High-throughput TCR immunosequencing, statistical association of individual TCRs with disease status, and machine learning were combined to predict cytomegalovirus infection status. The T cell repertoires of several hundred subjects were profiled by immunosequencing and related to cytomegalovirus serostatus. Every repertoire in the discovery cohort had been generated on one and the same sequencing platform. Donor age, sex, ethnicity and CMV serostatus were compiled together with the repertoire data. The study aimed to test whether cataloging public T cell receptors could reveal signatures of past pathogen exposure. An early release that covered more than 550 HLA-typed donors contained 250 to 350 gigabases of sequencing data and 70 million to 100 million unique TCR sequences. In an earlier analysis of a few hundred of the donors, high-throughput TCR beta sequencing was used to judge whether each TCR beta V gene segment behaved as functional or pseudogenic. HLA typing included class I and class II loci at four-digit resolution. The paper's findings and limits, for the study overall: Correlated functional status among segregating V segments might reflect linkage disequilibrium, but an unknown experimental factor could not be ruled out. In a later analysis, most CMV-associated TCR beta chains were found to appear HLA-restricted, with HLA associations seemingly driven largely by CMV exposure. A further reported finding was that TCR beta sequences accurately predicted the HLA-A and HLA-B alleles for most subjects in the first cohort. Compared with the 666-donor mean, donors in an Asian-associated ancestry cluster had fewer N-insertions in productive TCRs, according to a later genetic analysis. Because HLA typing was missing for some donors at each locus, association tests included only the typed subset. Because counts were too low, roughly 18 rarely observed V segments, including chromosome 9 orphons, were left out of the earlier analysis of over 550 of the donors. The only immune exposure information available for the cohort was CMV serostatus. Several of the top co-occurrence clusters appeared to be linked to parvovirus B19, influenza, CMV and Epstein-Barr virus, according to a later analysis. At a false discovery rate of 0.05, a later analysis linked 15,000 to 20,000 TCR beta sequences to specific HLA alleles. The classifier was reported to diagnose cytomegalovirus status with high specificity and sensitivity in both the original and validation cohorts. Across donors, most TCR sequences were observed very rarely, whereas some public TCRs were present in many individuals. Three of the identified cytomegalovirus-associated TCR beta chains were confirmed in vitro to be specific for cytomegalovirus antigens. Presence/absence analyses assumed roughly uniform sequencing depth across donors, an assumption that may not hold. A later genetic analysis associated a missense DCLRE1C variant with V-gene and J-gene trimming of TCR beta chains, and an independent cohort replicated the association. The study gave a list of roughly 150 TCR beta chains associated with cytomegalovirus. In an earlier analysis of some 500 of the donors, most TCR beta V segments appeared in productive rearrangements about 87% or about 30% of the time, broadly matching IMGT annotations. A group of highly shared sequence variants was considered likely to be a technical artifact of the sequencing pipeline. Only TCR beta chains were sequenced in this cohort, and the absence of alpha or paired-chain data limited detectable features. The authors suggested that the approach could potentially be generalized to other disease states and immunological phenotypes. In a later analysis, HLA-associated TCR beta chains showed more clonal expansion and lower generation probabilities than non-associated chains that were equally common. In a later analysis, the rate of TCR association differed among HLA loci, with DRB1 alleles having the most associated TCRs and HLA-C alleles having the fewest. Assigning TCR associations to individual alleles was difficult when HLA alleles, especially DR and DQ, strongly co-occurred.

The sequence was obtained from a man aged 18 to 30 in good health and CMV-seronegative. Sequencing was carried out using PBMCs.

The CDR3 amino acid sequence is: CAISGASGQGYEQYF. In nucleotides, the sequence is TGTGCCATCAGTGGAGCTTCGGGACAGGGGTACGAGCAGTACTTC. This sequence uses TRBV10-3 and TRBJ2-7; the central 10 bases match TRBD1. The CDR3 starts with the cysteine, ends with the phenylalanine, and has 15 residues. The kept DNA is CDR3 alone, 45 bases in frame from the first base. For CDR1 and CDR2, the germline V gene lists ENHRY and SYGVKD. Clipping removes 4 bases from V and 4 bases from J, with 7 as the unmatched junction base count.